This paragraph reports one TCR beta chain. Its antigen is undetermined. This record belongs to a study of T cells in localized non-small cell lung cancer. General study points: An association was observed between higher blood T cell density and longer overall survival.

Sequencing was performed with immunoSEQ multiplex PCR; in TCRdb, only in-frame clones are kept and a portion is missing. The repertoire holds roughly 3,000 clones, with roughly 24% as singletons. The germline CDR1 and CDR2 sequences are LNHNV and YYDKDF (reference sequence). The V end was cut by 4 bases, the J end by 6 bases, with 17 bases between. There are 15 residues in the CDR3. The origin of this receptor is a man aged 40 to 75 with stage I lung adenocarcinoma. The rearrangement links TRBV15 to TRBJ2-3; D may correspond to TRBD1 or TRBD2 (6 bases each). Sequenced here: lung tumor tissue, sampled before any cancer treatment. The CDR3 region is CATSTGGLHIDTQYF. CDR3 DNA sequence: TGTGCCACCAGCACCGGGGGCCTTCATATTGATACGCAGTATTTT.